The 28 T cell receptor beta chains below were found in one sample sequenced in a study of T cell responses to AZD1222 COVID-19 vaccine. The protocol was immunoSEQ multiplex PCR, while the TCRdb copy is restricted to in-frame clones and leaves out a portion. The table includes 200,000 or so clones, approximately 90% detected once. The starting material was peripheral blood, obtained on day 0 of AZD1222 vaccination. These receptors were collected from an adult in good health.

This clone was detected only a few times. The chain is built from TRBV7-2 and TRBJ2-7, with D possibly called TRBD1 or TRBD2 (5 bases each). This CDR3 has 15 amino acids. Deletions cut 1 base from V and 1 base from J, with 11 bases between. In germline, CDR1 is SGHTA, CDR2 FQGNSA. The CDR3 loop is CASSLGGTASYEQYF. DNA of the CDR3: TGTGCCAGCAGCTTAGGGGGGACGGCGTCCTACGAGCAGTACTTC.

CDR3 protein: CASSPPPFLGVEELFF. CDR3 bases: TGTGCCAGCTCACCACCACCTTTCTTAGGGGTCGAGGAGCTGTTTTTT. The genes are TRBV18 and TRBJ2-2, with D possibly matching TRBD1 (5 bases). The CDR3 runs 16 residues. The germline V and J ends were trimmed by 0 bases and 10 bases, with 18 bases remaining between them. The germline V gene has CDR1 KGHSH and CDR2 LQKENI.

This sequence joins TRBV2 and TRBJ2-5, with 9 positions matching TRBD1. Per the germline V gene, CDR1 is SNHLY and CDR2 is FYNNEI. There are 16 residues in the CDR3. V lost 7 bases, J lost 5 bases, and 14 bases stayed unmatched. The CDR3 spells CASIMGQGIRRETQYF. CDR3 nucleotide sequence: TGTGCCAGCATCATGGGACAGGGAATTCGGAGGGAGACCCAGTACTTC.

The chain links TRBV5-1 to TRBJ1-4; the D gene is possibly TRBD1 (6 bases). Germline-derived CDR1 and CDR2 are SGHRS and YFSETQ. This CDR3 contains 15 residues. V gave up 4 bases and J gave up 6 bases, with 16 bases separating them. CDR3 amino acids: CASSGTGMRDEKLFF. CDR3 coding DNA: TGCGCCAGCAGCGGAACAGGGATGAGGGATGAAAAACTGTTTTTT.

This clone was observed once. The chain is built from TRBV11-2 and TRBJ1-2, with D possibly matching TRBD1 (5 bases). CDR1 and CDR2 from the germline V gene are SGHAT and FQNNGV. The length of the CDR3 is 13 residues. V lost 1 base and J 5 bases, leaving 8 bases between the germline ends. The DNA of the CDR3 is TGTGCCAGCAGCTTAGCCAGGGAGTATGGCTACACCTTC. It yields the protein CASSLAREYGYTF.

The rearrangement uses TRBV7-2 and TRBJ1-5, with D perhaps TRBD1 (6 bases). The CDR3 consists of 13 residues. The V gene lost 3 bases and the J gene lost 4 bases, with 7 bases spanning the gap. Germline assignment: CDR1 SGHTA and CDR2 FQGNSA. Here the CDR3 DNA reads TGTGCCAGCAGCTTGGACAGTAATCAGCCCCAGCATTTT. Its translation: CASSLDSNQPQHF.

The chain carries TRBV7-2 and TRBJ1-5; no clear D gene. This CDR3 has 15 residues. V shed 1 base and J shed 3 bases, with 10 bases lying between them. Germline loops: CDR1 SGHTA, CDR2 FQGNSA. DNA for the CDR3: TGTGCCAGCAGCTTAGTCGACGGAAACAATCAGCCCCAGCATTTT. Its translation is CASSLVDGNNQPQHF.

The gene calls are TRBV4-2 and TRBJ2-7; TRBD2 matches at 15 bases. The J segment lost 6 bases and the V segment lost 4 bases, leaving 10 bases of the junction unmatched. The CDR3 totals 17 residues. In germline, CDR1 is LGHNA, CDR2 YNFKEQ. The CDR3 is CASSPDLGTSGRLEQYF. The CDR3 bases are TGTGCCAGCAGCCCCGACCTCGGGACTAGCGGGAGGCTCGAGCAGTACTTC.

This clone was seen only a few times. The V call is TRBV7-3, the J call TRBJ2-2; D is perhaps TRBD1 or TRBD2 (5 bases each). The V end was cut by 5 bases, the J end by 6 bases, with 10 bases between. Germline CDR1 SGHTA, CDR2 FQGTGA. The CDR3 is 13 amino acids. The DNA for the CDR3 is TGTGCCAGCAGCAAAGGGACGGCCGGGGAGCTGTTTTTT. It codes for CASSKGTAGELFF.

The genes are TRBV19 and TRBJ1-2, with D possibly TRBD1 on 5 matching bases. Between the trimmed V and J ends, which lost 8 bases and 2 bases, there was a span of 12 bases. Germline V lookup: CDR1 LNHDA, CDR2 SQIVND (reference sequence). This CDR3 comprises 13 residues. CDR3 coding DNA: TGTGCCAGTCGGGACGCCAGAAACTATGGCTACACCTTC. It translates to CASRDARNYGYTF.

The V gene is TRBV28, the J gene TRBJ1-4; no firm D call. Trimming removed 5 bases at V and 8 bases at J, with 15 bases between. Germline V lookup: CDR1 MDHEN, CDR2 SYDVKM. The CDR3 is made up of 14 amino acids. Here the CDR3 reads CASSPPARGEKLFF. The CDR3 DNA reads TGTGCCAGCAGTCCCCCAGCCCGAGGAGAAAAACTGTTTTTT.

The rearrangement links TRBV10-1 to TRBJ2-3; 12 positions match TRBD2. CDR1 and CDR2 from the germline V gene are WNHNN and SYGVQD (reference sequence). With V trimmed by 5 bases and J by 1 base, 1 base remained unmatched. The CDR3 contains 15 residues. The CDR3 DNA is TGCGCCAGCAGTAGGACTAGCGGGGGCACAGATACGCAGTATTTT. As protein: CASSRTSGGTDTQYF.

The J gene is TRBJ1-5, the V gene TRBV6-2 or TRBV6-3; D perhaps matches TRBD1 (5 bases). The CDR3 extends over 14 amino acids. Germline V CDR1 and CDR2: MNHEY, SVGEGT. V dropped 2 bases and J dropped 6 bases, with 11 bases sitting between them. The CDR3 bases are TGTGCCAGCAGTTACGGACAAAGTGGTCAGCCCCAGCATTTT. This codes for CASSYGQSGQPQHF.

J is TRBJ2-5 and V is TRBV19, with TRBD2 identical over 10 bases. The germline gives CDR1 LNHDA, CDR2 SQIVND (reference sequence). Trimming at V came to 3 bases and at J to 4 bases, leaving 8 bases not matched to a gene. The CDR3 totals 16 residues. The CDR3 spells CASSISLAGEGETQYF. Here the CDR3 DNA reads TGTGCCAGTAGTATTAGTCTAGCGGGAGAGGGAGAGACCCAGTACTTC.

The chain recombines TRBV30 with TRBJ1-5; 8 nucleotides line up with TRBD1. This CDR3 is 13 amino acids long. Germline-derived CDR1 and CDR2 are GTSNPN and SVGIG (reference sequence). Losses at the gene ends were 1 base for V and 6 bases for J; bases not matched to a gene: 2. The CDR3 DNA is TGTGCCTGGAGTGAGGACAGGGTTCAGCCCCAGCATTTT. Its translation is CAWSEDRVQPQHF.

This chain's CDR3 is CASSDLGLGRGYTF. The CDR3 DNA follows: TGTGCCAGCAGCGATCTGGGACTTGGGAGGGGCTACACCTTC. This rearrangement joins TRBV2 to TRBJ1-2, with D perhaps TRBD1 (5 bases). Germline CDR1 is SNHLY and CDR2 is FYNNEI. V shed 6 bases and J shed 8 bases, with 19 bases lying between them. The length of the CDR3 is 14 residues.

V usage is TRBV25-1 and J usage is TRBJ2-7; 9 nucleotides line up with TRBD1. Losses at the gene ends were 0 bases for V and 7 bases for J; bases not matched to a gene: 4. Germline values: CDR1 MGHDK, CDR2 SYGVNS. The CDR3 contains 14 residues. DNA of the CDR3: TGTGCCAGCAGTGAATACGGACAGGGGAAAGAGCAGTACTTC. Encoded protein: CASSEYGQGKEQYF.

The CDR3 region has the DNA TGTGCCAGCAGTTACACACAAACAGGGGGCGCCTACGAGCAGTACTTC. Translated, it gives CASSYTQTGGAYEQYF. The chain combines TRBV6-5 with TRBJ2-7; 9 nucleotides agree with TRBD1. The CDR3 consists of 16 residues. Per germline, CDR1 MNHEY and CDR2 SVGAGI. V gave up 2 bases and J gave up 2 bases; unmatched junction bases: 7.

The chain is built from TRBV2 and TRBJ1-1, with 12 positions matching TRBD1. This CDR3 is 13 amino acids long. With 8 bases clipped from V and 3 bases from J, the junction kept 1 base outside the gene matches. The germline CDR1 and CDR2 sequences are SNHLY and FYNNEI. The CDR3 DNA reads TGTGCCAGCGGGACAGGGGGCTACACTGAAGCTTTCTTT. Encoded protein: CASGTGGYTEAFF.

The chain combines TRBV6-2 or TRBV6-3 with TRBJ1-2; D gene unclear. Germline V gene data show CDR1 as MNHEY and CDR2 as SVGEGT. The CDR3 loop spans 13 amino acids. V lost 6 bases and J 7 bases, leaving 15 bases between the germline ends. CDR3 nucleotide sequence: TGTGCCAGCAGCCAACGAGGGATATCTGGCTACACCTTC. The encoded protein is CASSQRGISGYTF.

The rearrangement uses TRBV7-2 and TRBJ2-7; 11 bases are a match to TRBD1. V lost 5 bases and J lost 2; bases outside the gene matches: 11. CDR1 and CDR2 (germline): SGHTA, FQGNSA. The CDR3 consists of 17 residues. The DNA of the CDR3 is TGTGCCAGCAGCCGGACAGGGGGCCAGTCCTACACCTACGAGCAGTACTTC. It is translated as CASSRTGGQSYTYEQYF.

This clone was seen more than once but under ten times. The rearrangement joins TRBV5-8 to TRBJ2-3, with no clear D. CDR3 length: 17 residues. Germline CDR1 reads SGHTS; CDR2 reads YDEGEE. With 1 base removed from V and 0 bases from J, the gap between germline ends came to 15 bases. The DNA of the CDR3 is TGTGCCAGCAGCTTGTTGACCCGACTCGGTAGCACAGATACGCAGTATTTT. Its protein product is CASSLLTRLGSTDTQYF. Filled out from reference TRBV5-8 and TRBJ2-3, the complete variable domain reads EAGVTQSPTHLIKTRGQQATLRCSPISGHTSVYWYQQALGLGLQFLLWYDEGEERNRGNFPPRFSGRQFPNYSSELNVNALELEDSALYLCASSLLTRLGSTDTQYFGPGTRLTVL.

This clone appeared a single time. The chain employs TRBV7-9 and TRBJ2-1, with D possibly matching TRBD1 (6 bases). The germline V and J ends were trimmed by 2 bases and 4 bases, with 18 bases remaining between them. Per the germline V gene, CDR1 is SEHNR and CDR2 is FQNEAQ (reference sequence). CDR3 length: 17 residues. In DNA form, the CDR3 reads TGTGCCAGCAGCTTAAGTTCGGTGGGGACAATGTACAATGAGCAGTTCTTC. It specifies CASSLSSVGTMYNEQFF.

The gene calls are TRBV18 and TRBJ1-2; 11 bases fit TRBD1. Unmatched junction bases numbered 9, after V lost 1 base and J lost 8 bases. The CDR3 length is 16 residues. Germline V gives CDR1 KGHSH, CDR2 LQKENI. DNA of the CDR3: TGTGCCAGCTCACCACAGACTGATGGGACAGGGGGAGGCTACACCTTC. This sequence encodes CASSPQTDGTGGGYTF.

This clone is a singleton in its sample. The V gene is TRBV3-1 (or the pseudogene TRBV3-2), the J gene TRBJ1-1, with 8 bases lining up with TRBD1. With V trimmed by 5 bases and J by 10 bases, 9 bases remained unmatched. CDR1 and CDR2 from the germline V gene are LGHDT and YNNKEL (reference sequence). CDR3 size: 13 residues. For the CDR3, the DNA is TGTGCCAGCAGCACCGGACAGGGACGGGGAGCTTTCTTT. It codes for CASSTGQGRGAFF.

The rearrangement joins TRBV30 to TRBJ1-4; D remains unclear. V was clipped by 3 bases and J by 0 bases, with 8 bases between them. Germline values: CDR1 GTSNPN, CDR2 SVGIG (reference sequence). CDR3 length equals 14 residues. The CDR3 loop reads CAWSVLATNEKLFF. Written as DNA, the CDR3 is TGTGCCTGGAGCGTCCTTGCAACTAATGAAAAACTGTTTTTT.

The chain is built from TRBV6-6 and TRBJ2-1; 7 bases agree with TRBD2. J was trimmed by 8 bases and V by 6 bases; bases with no gene match: 7. CDR3 length: 13 amino acids. In germline, CDR1 is MNHNY, CDR2 SVGAGI (reference sequence). This CDR3 is CASSKSGADEQFF. The CDR3 nucleotides read TGTGCCAGCAGCAAGAGCGGGGCCGATGAGCAGTTCTTC.

This clone was picked up one time. DNA of the CDR3: TGTGCCAGCAGCAAGACAGGGGTAAATGAGCAGTTCTTC. This codes for CASSKTGVNEQFF. V is TRBV28 and J is TRBJ2-1; the match to TRBD1 covers 8 bases. The CDR3 length is 13 residues. V shed 6 bases, J shed 7 bases, and the junction held 5 bases outside the gene matches. The germline V gene encodes CDR1 MDHEN and CDR2 SYDVKM.